The 27 T cell receptor beta chains listed next were all sequenced from one sample in a study of blood T cell repertoires in COVID-19. Method: immunoSEQ multiplex PCR; TCRdb's copy keeps in-frame clones and lacks some. The sample yields fewer than 130,000 clones, approximately 68% seen once. Input material: peripheral blood. The receptors were gathered from a woman aged 55-70 years with acute or convalescent COVID-19.

The chain has TRBV10-3 and TRBJ1-6; TRBD1 might be the D (6 bases). V lost 5 bases to trimming and J lost 8 bases, with 13 bases between them. From germline, CDR1 is ENHRY and CDR2 SYGVKD. The CDR3 contains 14 residues. In nucleotides, the CDR3 is TGTGCCATCAGTCAACAGGGAAAGGATTCACCCCTCCACTTT. Residues: CAISQQGKDSPLHF.

The rearrangement joins TRBV6-5 to TRBJ1-1, with D maybe TRBD1 (5 bases). Trimming removed 6 bases from V and 3 bases from J, with 14 bases in between. From germline, CDR1 is MNHEY and CDR2 SVGAGI. The CDR3 consists of 14 residues. For the CDR3, the DNA is TGTGCCAGCAGACTCCAGGGTCCCCACACTGAAGCTTTCTTT. Translated, it gives CASRLQGPHTEAFF.

The genes are TRBV10-3 and TRBJ2-7; D gene ambiguous. With 0 bases removed from V and 1 base from J, the gap between germline ends came to 7 bases. CDR1 is ENHRY and CDR2 is SYGVKD in the germline V gene. This CDR3 spans 14 amino acids. The CDR3 DNA follows: TGTGCCATCAGTGAGTCCCCCGGTTCCTACGAGCAGTACTTC. Translated: CAISESPGSYEQYF.

This clone appeared a few times. The chain has TRBV27 and TRBJ1-1; TRBD1 matches 8 bases. Germline loops: CDR1 MNHEY, CDR2 SMNVEV (reference sequence). This CDR3 spans 16 amino acids. The junction had 8 bases not matched to a gene; V was cut back by 5 bases and J by 0 bases. CDR3 DNA: TGTGCCAGCAGTCGAGGACAGGGTCTCATGAACACTGAAGCTTTCTTT. Encoded protein: CASSRGQGLMNTEAFF.

The chain recombines TRBV11-2 with TRBJ1-1, with D unresolved. Looked up from germline, CDR1 is SGHAT and CDR2 is FQNNGV. Trimming shortened V by 4 bases and J by 6 bases, and 9 bases separated the two germline ends. The CDR3 covers 12 residues. The CDR3 coding sequence is TGTGCCAGCAGCTCCCTTATAGCTGAAGCTTTCTTT. Translating gives CASSSLIAEAFF.

This chain joins TRBV18 and TRBJ1-2, with 8 bases lining up with TRBD1. V shed 0 bases, J shed 4 bases, and the junction held 13 bases outside the gene matches. The CDR3 covers 18 residues. Per the germline V gene, CDR1 is KGHSH and CDR2 is LQKENI. The CDR3 nucleotides read TGTGCCAGCTCACCACCTTCCGGGACAGGCACTCAGGGCTATGGCTACACCTTC. Translating it yields CASSPPSGTGTQGYGYTF.

CDR3 protein: CASSDAGTSGRYEQYF. The CDR3 DNA follows: TGTGCCAGCAGTGATGCGGGGACTAGCGGTCGTTACGAGCAGTACTTC. The V and J genes are TRBV2 and TRBJ2-7; 11 bases fit TRBD2. This CDR3 region has 16 residues. Germline CDR1 and CDR2: SNHLY and FYNNEI. The trim removed 3 bases at V and 4 bases at J, leaving 8 bases unmatched.

This clone was seen a handful of times. V usage is TRBV28 and J usage is TRBJ1-2, with 9 bases identical to TRBD1. The CDR3 consists of 14 residues. The J segment lost 6 bases and the V segment lost 6 bases, leaving 8 bases of the junction unmatched. Germline lookup yields CDR1 MDHEN and CDR2 SYDVKM. The CDR3 region has the DNA TGTGCCAGCAGATCCGGGACAGGGAGCCATGGCTACACCTTC. Translating gives CASRSGTGSHGYTF.

The chain couples TRBV6-4 to TRBJ1-1; 9 nucleotides align to TRBD1. The CDR3 has 17 amino acids. Germline V gives CDR1 MRHNA, CDR2 SNTAGT. V was pared by 7 bases and J by 1 base, with 13 bases of the junction left unmatched. The CDR3 is CASKRDRDGNKNTEAFF. CDR3 in DNA: TGTGCCAGCAAAAGGGACAGGGATGGAAACAAGAACACTGAAGCTTTCTTT.

This clone was counted once. The chain combines TRBV6-5 with TRBJ1-5, with D unresolved. CDR3 length equals 13 residues. The germline CDR1 and CDR2 sequences are MNHEY and SVGAGI. The ends were cut back, 7 bases at V and 0 bases at J, with 7 bases in the middle. CDR3 DNA sequence: TGTGCCAGCACACAGAATAGCAATCAGCCCCAGCATTTT. Residues: CASTQNSNQPQHF.

The CDR3: CASSIPGQGKFGEAFF. The CDR3 DNA reads TGTGCCAGCAGCATACCGGGACAGGGCAAGTTTGGAGAAGCTTTCTTT. The chain combines TRBV4-2 with TRBJ1-1, with 9 bases lining up with TRBD1. Unmatched junction bases numbered 15, after V lost 5 bases and J lost 8 bases. CDR3 size: 16 residues. Germline V CDR1 and CDR2: LGHNA, YNFKEQ.

The chain links TRBV6-5 to TRBJ2-5, with 11 bases aligning to TRBD1. The V gene end was trimmed by 4 bases and the J gene end by 8 bases; junction bases not matched to a gene: 9. In germline, CDR1 is MNHEY, CDR2 SVGAGI. The CDR3 sequence is 15 residues long. CDR3: CASSFLRDRGITQYF. CDR3 DNA: TGTGCCAGCAGTTTTTTAAGGGACAGGGGGATAACCCAGTACTTC.

The V and J genes are TRBV19 and TRBJ1-1; the D gene is possibly TRBD1 (6 bases). Trimming took 10 bases from V and 4 from J, leaving 10 bases between them. This CDR3 contains 11 residues. From germline, CDR1 is LNHDA and CDR2 SQIVND (reference sequence). This CDR3 reads CATRGATEAFF. The DNA of the CDR3 is TGTGCCACCCGGGGGGCCACTGAAGCTTTCTTT.

J is TRBJ2-1 and V is TRBV3-1 (or the pseudogene TRBV3-2); D is possibly TRBD2 (6 bases). The CDR3 is 15 residues long. CDR1 and CDR2 (germline): LGHDT, YNNKEL (reference sequence). The V gene lost 3 bases and the J gene lost 1 base, with 10 bases spanning the gap. The CDR3 DNA reads as TGTGCCAGCAGCCACCGGGACTTTTCCTACAATGAGCAGTTCTTC. Protein sequence: CASSHRDFSYNEQFF.

The genes are TRBV28 and TRBJ1-4; no clear D gene. The V and J ends lost 3 bases and 0 bases respectively, with 8 bases between them. CDR3 size: 15 residues. Germline V gene sequence: CDR1 MDHEN, CDR2 SYDVKM. The CDR3 region is CASSFNLATNEKLFF. The CDR3, as DNA: TGTGCCAGCAGTTTTAATCTAGCAACTAATGAAAAACTGTTTTTT. Together with reference TRBV28 and TRBJ1-4, the CDR3 gives the full variable domain: DVKVTQSSRYLVKRTGEKVFLECVQDMDHENMFWYRQDPGLGLRLIYFSYDVKMKEKGDIPEGYSVSREKKERFSLILESASTNQTSMYLCASSFNLATNEKLFFGSGTQLSVL.

Comments on this clone: This same CDR3 is encoded by further DNA sequences in the sample. V usage is TRBV11-1 and J usage is TRBJ2-5; TRBD1 matches 8 bases. CDR1 and CDR2 from the germline V gene are SGHAT and FQDESV (reference sequence). This CDR3 contains 13 residues. V lost 1 base and J lost 5; bases outside the gene matches: 0. DNA of the CDR3: TGTGCCAGCAGCTTAGGACAGGGGGAGACCCAGTACTTC. It yields the protein CASSLGQGETQYF.

The chain uses TRBV9 and TRBJ1-3; no reliable D call. Trimming cost V 0 bases and J 4 bases, with 11 bases left between them. In germline, CDR1 is SGDLS, CDR2 YYNGEE. The CDR3 is 15 residues long. As DNA, the CDR3 is TGTGCCAGCAGCGTAGCGGCAGGTTCGGGAAACACCATATATTTT. As protein: CASSVAAGSGNTIYF.

The chain recombines TRBV28 with TRBJ1-1; 8 bases are shared with TRBD1. The CDR3 is 13 residues long. Losses at the gene ends were 2 bases for V and 6 bases for J; bases not matched to a gene: 2. Germline-derived CDR1 and CDR2 are MDHEN and SYDVKM. As DNA, the CDR3 is TGTGCCAGCAGTTTAGGGACAGGACCTGAAGCTTTCTTT. It codes for CASSLGTGPEAFF.

The chain employs TRBV19 and TRBJ1-1, with D unresolved. The CDR3 contains 13 residues. Looked up from germline, CDR1 is LNHDA and CDR2 is SQIVND (reference sequence). V dropped 3 bases and J dropped 1 base, with 6 bases sitting between them. The CDR3 DNA reads as TGTGCCAGTAGTATGTCCAAGAACACTGAAGCTTTCTTT. Translating gives CASSMSKNTEAFF.

The rearrangement links TRBV30 to TRBJ1-5; TRBD1 matches at 7 bases. V shed 2 bases and J 6 bases; nucleotides not matched to a gene: 10. Germline V lookup: CDR1 GTSNPN, CDR2 SVGIG (reference sequence). This CDR3 has 15 amino acids. In DNA, the CDR3 is TGTGCCTGGAGTACAAGACAGGGTATTGGTCAGCCCCAGCATTTT. Translated, it gives CAWSTRQGIGQPQHF.

This clone was seen only a few times. J is TRBJ1-2 and V is TRBV25-1, with unresolved D. The CDR3 extends over 16 amino acids. Germline values: CDR1 MGHDK, CDR2 SYGVNS. With 2 bases removed from V and 7 bases from J, the gap between germline ends came to 20 bases. The CDR3 loop is CASSEGGGEGLVGYTF. CDR3 bases: TGTGCCAGCAGTGAAGGAGGAGGCGAGGGCTTGGTTGGCTACACCTTC.

This clone turned up a few times. CDR3 protein: CASSSMGAADTQYF. The CDR3 nucleotides are TGTGCCAGCAGCTCAATGGGAGCGGCAGATACGCAGTATTTT. This chain connects TRBV7-2 to TRBJ2-3; possible D gene TRBD2, 5 bases. Trimming cost V 4 bases and J 4 bases, with 12 bases left between them. From germline, CDR1 is SGHTA and CDR2 FQGNSA. This CDR3 is 14 amino acids long.

The chain employs TRBV9 and TRBJ1-3; TRBD1 agrees at 8 bases. This CDR3 is 17 amino acids long. Germline assignment: CDR1 SGDLS and CDR2 YYNGEE. Trimming cost V 4 bases and J 4 bases; bases outside gene matches: 13. The CDR3 is CASSPTISGGSGNTIYF. The CDR3 DNA sequence: TGTGCCAGCAGCCCTACCATCTCAGGGGGCTCGGGAAACACCATATATTTT.

CDR3 region: CASSYAETYEQYF. CDR3 bases: TGTGCCAGCAGTTACGCAGAAACCTACGAGCAGTACTTC. V gene TRBV6-2 or TRBV6-3 combines with J gene TRBJ2-7; D is ambiguous. CDR1 and CDR2 from the germline V gene are MNHEY and SVGEGT. CDR3 size: 13 residues. Trimming took 2 bases from V and 2 from J, leaving 7 bases between them.

The V and J genes are TRBV5-1 and TRBJ1-1; 7 bases fit TRBD1. The germline gives CDR1 SGHRS, CDR2 YFSETQ. This CDR3 has 14 amino acids. V shed 8 bases and J 4 bases; nucleotides not matched to a gene: 11. The CDR3 spells CASHPGTAITEAFF. For the CDR3, the DNA is TGCGCCAGTCATCCCGGGACAGCCATCACTGAAGCTTTCTTT.

This chain links TRBV7-2 with TRBJ1-2; no clear D. Germline assignment: CDR1 SGHTA and CDR2 FQGNSA. The V gene lost 0 bases and the J gene lost 4 bases, with 15 bases spanning the gap. This CDR3 region has 16 residues. The CDR3 DNA follows: TGTGCCAGCAGCTTAGCGGGTGAGGTTGGTAGCTATGGCTACACCTTC. It yields the protein CASSLAGEVGSYGYTF.

In this sample, this clone turned up a few times. The chain combines TRBV7-8 with TRBJ2-5; 12 positions match TRBD2. This CDR3 has 17 residues. V lost 7 bases to trimming and J lost 5 bases; unmatched junction nucleotides: 14. Germline V gene lookup returns CDR1 SGHVS and CDR2 FQNEAQ. The chain's CDR3 is CASTPRLAGGLPETQYF. The CDR3 region has the DNA TGTGCCAGCACCCCCCGGCTAGCGGGGGGGCTACCCGAGACCCAGTACTTC.